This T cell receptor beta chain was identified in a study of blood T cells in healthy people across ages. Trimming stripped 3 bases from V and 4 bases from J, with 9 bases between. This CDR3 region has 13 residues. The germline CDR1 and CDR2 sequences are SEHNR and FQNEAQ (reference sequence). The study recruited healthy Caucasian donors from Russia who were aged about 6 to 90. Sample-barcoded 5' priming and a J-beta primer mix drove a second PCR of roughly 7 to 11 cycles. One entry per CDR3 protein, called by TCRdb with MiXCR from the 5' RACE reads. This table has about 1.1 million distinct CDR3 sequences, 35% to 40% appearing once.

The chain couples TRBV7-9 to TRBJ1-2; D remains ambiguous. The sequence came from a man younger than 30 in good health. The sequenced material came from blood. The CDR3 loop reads CASSFGISYGYTF. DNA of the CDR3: TGTGCCAGCAGCTTCGGGATTTCCTATGGCTACACCTTC.